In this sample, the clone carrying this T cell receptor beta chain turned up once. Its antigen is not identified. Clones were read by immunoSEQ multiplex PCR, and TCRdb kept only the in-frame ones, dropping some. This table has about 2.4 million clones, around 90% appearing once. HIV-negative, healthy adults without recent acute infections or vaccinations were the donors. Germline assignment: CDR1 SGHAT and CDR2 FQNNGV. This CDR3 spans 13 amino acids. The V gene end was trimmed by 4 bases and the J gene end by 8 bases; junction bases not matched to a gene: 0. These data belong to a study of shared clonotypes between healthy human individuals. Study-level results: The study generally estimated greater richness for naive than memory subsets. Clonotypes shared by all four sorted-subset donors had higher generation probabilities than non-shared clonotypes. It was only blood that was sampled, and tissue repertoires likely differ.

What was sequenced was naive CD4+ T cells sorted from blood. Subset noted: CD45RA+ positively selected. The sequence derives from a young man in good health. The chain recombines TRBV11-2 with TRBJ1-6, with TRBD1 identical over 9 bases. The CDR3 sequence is CASSWTGDSPLHF. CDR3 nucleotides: TGTGCCAGCAGCTGGACAGGGGATTCACCCCTCCACTTT.